Listed below are T cell receptor beta chains from one sample, sequenced in a study of T cell responses to AZD1222 COVID-19 vaccine. Sequencing used immunoSEQ multiplex PCR; TCRdb keeps in-frame clones, though not all of them. The data hold tens of thousands of clones, with over 85% observed a single time. The sequences come from peripheral blood, collected on day 0 of AZD1222 vaccination. These receptor sequences come from an adult in good health. Both conserved end residues are part of each CDR3. D genes are given only for firm matches. A row's size may be missing; if present it is once, few, many or a size class.

j_call	v_call	d_call	clone_size	cdr3_nt	cdr3_aa
TRBJ2-7	TRBV6-5	-	once	TGTGCCAGCAGTCGGATTCTTCAAGAGGAGCAGTACTTC	CASSRILQEEQYF
TRBJ1-5	TRBV27	-	-	TGTGCCAGCAGTACGACGGTTTATAGCAATCAGCCCCAGCATTTT	CASSTTVYSNQPQHF
TRBJ2-1	TRBV13	TRBD1	-	TGTGCCAGCAGCTTAGGTCGTAGGCAGGGGGCCGGTGAGCAGTTCTTC	CASSLGRRQGAGEQFF
TRBJ2-7	TRBV5-1	-	-	TGCGCCAGCAGCTCGCACCTCCTTAACCCGGACCACGAGCAGTACTTC	CASSSHLLNPDHEQYF
TRBJ2-7	TRBV6-6	TRBD2	-	TGTGCCAGCAGTTACGGGACTAGTTACGAGCAGTACTTC	CASSYGTSYEQYF
TRBJ2-1	TRBV7-6	-	-	TGTGCCAGCAGCTTAGGACCTAATCCCAATGAGCAGTTCTTC	CASSLGPNPNEQFF
TRBJ1-1	TRBV6-5	-	-	TGTGCCAGCAGTTACCGGTCGGGGAGTGGCACTGAAGCTTTCTTT	CASSYRSGSGTEAFF
TRBJ1-5	TRBV11-3	-	-	TGTGCCAGCAGCTTAGATCTAATGGGGCCCCAGCATTTT	CASSLDLMGPQHF
TRBJ1-2	TRBV6-2/TRBV6-3	-	-	TGTGCCAGCAGCAACAGGGTCTATGGCTACACCTTC	CASSNRVYGYTF
TRBJ2-2	TRBV7-3	TRBD1	-	TGTGCCAGCAGCACCGGGACAGCGAACACCGGGGAGCTGTTTTTT	CASSTGTANTGELFF
TRBJ1-1	TRBV7-6	-	-	TGTGCCAGCAGCTTATCCCAGGGAAACACTGAAGCTTTCTTT	CASSLSQGNTEAFF
TRBJ1-5	TRBV19	-	-	TGTGCCAGTAGTATTGGGCAGGCCCCAAGCAATCAGCCCCAGCATTTT	CASSIGQAPSNQPQHF
TRBJ2-1	TRBV5-1	TRBD1	-	TGCGCCAGCAGCTTGTACAGGGGTAGCTCCTACAATGAGCAGTTCTTC	CASSLYRGSSYNEQFF
TRBJ1-2	TRBV7-2	-	-	TGTGCCAGCAGCTTACAGGAGACTGATGGCTACACCTTC	CASSLQETDGYTF
TRBJ2-7	TRBV30	-	-	TGTGCCTGGCTAAGGGACGGCTACGAGCAGTACTTC	CAWLRDGYEQYF
TRBJ1-4	TRBV5-1	-	-	TGCGCCAGCAGCCTTGGTGCCTCAACTAATGAAAAACTGTTTTTT	CASSLGASTNEKLFF
TRBJ1-5	TRBV3-1/TRBV3-2	-	-	TGTGCCAGCAGCCAAGCAGTTAGCAATCAGCCCCAGCATTTT	CASSQAVSNQPQHF
TRBJ2-7	TRBV11-3	TRBD2	-	TGTGCCAGCAGCTCCTGGGTAGCGGGTGCCTACGAGCAGTACTTC	CASSSWVAGAYEQYF
TRBJ1-6	TRBV6-5	TRBD1	-	TGTGCCAGCAGTACAGACAGGGGGTATTCACCCCTCCACTTT	CASSTDRGYSPLHF
TRBJ2-7	TRBV3-1/TRBV3-2	-	-	TGTGCCAGCAGCCAAGACGGGGTGCTGGACGAGCAGTACTTC	CASSQDGVLDEQYF
TRBJ2-7	TRBV10-3	-	-	TGTGCCATCAGTGCGCCGACTAGAGGCGCGGGGCACTACGAGCAGTACTTC	CAISAPTRGAGHYEQYF
TRBJ2-1	TRBV6-1	TRBD2	-	TGTGCCAGCAGTGATGGCGCGGGAGGTCTCTACAATGAGCAGTTCTTC	CASSDGAGGLYNEQFF
TRBJ1-4	TRBV28	-	-	TGTGCCAGCAAAGAGGGTACTAATGAAAAACTGTTTTTT	CASKEGTNEKLFF
TRBJ1-1	TRBV7-6	-	once	TGTGCCAGCAGCTTAGGGACGGGAATGAACACTGAAGCTTTCTTT	CASSLGTGMNTEAFF
TRBJ1-2	TRBV7-6	-	-	TGTGCCAGCAGCTTAACACCAGAAGGATGGGGTTCTAATGGCTACACCTTC	CASSLTPEGWGSNGYTF
TRBJ1-5	TRBV18	-	-	TGTGCCAGCTCACCCGTAAGGGATCAGCCCCAGCATTTT	CASSPVRDQPQHF